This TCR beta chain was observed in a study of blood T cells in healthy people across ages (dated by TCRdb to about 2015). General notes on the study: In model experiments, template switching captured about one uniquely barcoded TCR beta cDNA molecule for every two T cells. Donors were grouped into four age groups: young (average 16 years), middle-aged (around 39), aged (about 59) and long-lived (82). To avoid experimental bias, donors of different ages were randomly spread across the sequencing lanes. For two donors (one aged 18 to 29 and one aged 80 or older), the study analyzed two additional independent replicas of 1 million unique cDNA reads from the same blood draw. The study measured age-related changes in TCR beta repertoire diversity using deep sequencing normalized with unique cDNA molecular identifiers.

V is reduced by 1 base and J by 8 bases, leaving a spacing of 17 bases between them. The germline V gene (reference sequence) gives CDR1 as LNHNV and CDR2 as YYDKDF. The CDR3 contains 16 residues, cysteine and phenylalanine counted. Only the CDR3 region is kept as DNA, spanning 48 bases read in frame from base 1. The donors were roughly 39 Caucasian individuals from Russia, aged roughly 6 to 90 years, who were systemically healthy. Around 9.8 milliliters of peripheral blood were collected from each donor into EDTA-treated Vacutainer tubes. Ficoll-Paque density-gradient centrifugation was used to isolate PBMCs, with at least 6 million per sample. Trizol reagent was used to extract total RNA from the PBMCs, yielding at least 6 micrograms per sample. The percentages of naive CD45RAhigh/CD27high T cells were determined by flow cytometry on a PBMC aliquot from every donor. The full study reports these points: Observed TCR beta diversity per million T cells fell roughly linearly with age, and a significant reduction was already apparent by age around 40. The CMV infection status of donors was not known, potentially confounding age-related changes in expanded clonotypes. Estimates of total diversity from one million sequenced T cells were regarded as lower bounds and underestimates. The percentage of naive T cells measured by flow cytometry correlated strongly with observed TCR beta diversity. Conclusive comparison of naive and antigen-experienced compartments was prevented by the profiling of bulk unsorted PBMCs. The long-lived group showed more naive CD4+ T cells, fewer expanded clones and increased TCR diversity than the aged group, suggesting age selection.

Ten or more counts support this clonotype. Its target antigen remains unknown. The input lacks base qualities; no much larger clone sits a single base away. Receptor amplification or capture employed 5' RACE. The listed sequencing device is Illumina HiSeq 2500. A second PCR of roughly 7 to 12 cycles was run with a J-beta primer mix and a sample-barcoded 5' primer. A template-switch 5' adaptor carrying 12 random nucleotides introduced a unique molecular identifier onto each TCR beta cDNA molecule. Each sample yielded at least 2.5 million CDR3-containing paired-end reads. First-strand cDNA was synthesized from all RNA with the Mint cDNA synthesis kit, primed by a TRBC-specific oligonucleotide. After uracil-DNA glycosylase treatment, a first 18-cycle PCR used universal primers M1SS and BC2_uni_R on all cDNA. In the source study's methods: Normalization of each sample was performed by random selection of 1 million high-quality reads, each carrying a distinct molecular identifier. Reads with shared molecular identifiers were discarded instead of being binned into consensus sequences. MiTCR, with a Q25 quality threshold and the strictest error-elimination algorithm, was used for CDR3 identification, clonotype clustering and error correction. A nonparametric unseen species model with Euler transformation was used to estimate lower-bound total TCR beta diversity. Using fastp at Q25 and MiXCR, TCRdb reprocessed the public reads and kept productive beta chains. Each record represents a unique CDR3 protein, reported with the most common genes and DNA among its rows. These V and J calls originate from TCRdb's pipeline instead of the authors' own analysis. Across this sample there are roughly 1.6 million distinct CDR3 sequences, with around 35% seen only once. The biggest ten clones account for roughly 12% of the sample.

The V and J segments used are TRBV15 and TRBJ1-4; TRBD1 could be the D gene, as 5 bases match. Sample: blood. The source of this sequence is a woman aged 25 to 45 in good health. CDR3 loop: CATSRALLGGEEKLFF. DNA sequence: TGTGCCACCAGCAGAGCCCTTTTGGGGGGAGAAGAAAAACTGTTTTTT.